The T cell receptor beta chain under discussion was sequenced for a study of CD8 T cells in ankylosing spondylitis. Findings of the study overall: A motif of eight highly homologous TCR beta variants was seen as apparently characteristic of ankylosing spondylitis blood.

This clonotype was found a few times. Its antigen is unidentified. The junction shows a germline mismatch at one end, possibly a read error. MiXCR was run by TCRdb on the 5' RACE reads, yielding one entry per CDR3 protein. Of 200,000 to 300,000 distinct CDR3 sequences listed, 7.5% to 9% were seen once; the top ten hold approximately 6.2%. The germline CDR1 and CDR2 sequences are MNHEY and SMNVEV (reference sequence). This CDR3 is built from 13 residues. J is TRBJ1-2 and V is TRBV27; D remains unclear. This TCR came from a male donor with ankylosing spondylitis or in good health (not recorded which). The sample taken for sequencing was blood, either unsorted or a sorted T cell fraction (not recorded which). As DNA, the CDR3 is TGTGCCAGCAGTTTAAAGGCCGGGTATGGCTACCCCTTC. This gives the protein CASSLKAGYGYPF.